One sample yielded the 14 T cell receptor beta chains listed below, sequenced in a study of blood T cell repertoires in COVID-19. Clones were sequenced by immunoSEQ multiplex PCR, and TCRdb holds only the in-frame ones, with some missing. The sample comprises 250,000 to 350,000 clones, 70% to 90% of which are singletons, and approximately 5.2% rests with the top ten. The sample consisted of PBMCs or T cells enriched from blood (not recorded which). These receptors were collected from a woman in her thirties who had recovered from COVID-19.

In nucleotides, the CDR3 is TGTGCCAGCAGTACAGGGGGTAATGAGCAGTTCTTC. Translated: CASSTGGNEQFF. This chain links TRBV7-9 with TRBJ2-1; 8 positions match TRBD1. Per germline, CDR1 SEHNR and CDR2 FQNEAQ (reference sequence). CDR3 length: 12 amino acids. The trim removed 6 bases at V and 7 bases at J, leaving 2 bases unmatched.

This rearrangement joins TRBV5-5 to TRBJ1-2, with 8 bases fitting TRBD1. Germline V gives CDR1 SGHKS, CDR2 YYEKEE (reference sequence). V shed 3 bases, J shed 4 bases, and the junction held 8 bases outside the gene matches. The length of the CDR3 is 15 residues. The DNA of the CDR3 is TGTGCCAGCAGCTCCATATCCGGGACAGGCTATGGCTACACCTTC. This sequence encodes CASSSISGTGYGYTF.

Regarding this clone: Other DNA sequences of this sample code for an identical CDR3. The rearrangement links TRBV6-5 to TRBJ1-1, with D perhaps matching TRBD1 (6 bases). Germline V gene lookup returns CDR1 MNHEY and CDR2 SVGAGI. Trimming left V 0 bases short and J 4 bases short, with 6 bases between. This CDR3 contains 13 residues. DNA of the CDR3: TGTGCCAGCAGTTACTCCAGGGGCACTGAAGCTTTCTTT. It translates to CASSYSRGTEAFF.

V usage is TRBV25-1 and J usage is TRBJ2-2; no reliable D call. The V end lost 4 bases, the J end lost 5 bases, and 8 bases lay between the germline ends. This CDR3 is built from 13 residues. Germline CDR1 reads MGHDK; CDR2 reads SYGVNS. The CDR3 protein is CASSGRVTGELFF. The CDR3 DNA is TGTGCCAGCAGTGGTCGAGTAACCGGGGAGCTGTTTTTT.

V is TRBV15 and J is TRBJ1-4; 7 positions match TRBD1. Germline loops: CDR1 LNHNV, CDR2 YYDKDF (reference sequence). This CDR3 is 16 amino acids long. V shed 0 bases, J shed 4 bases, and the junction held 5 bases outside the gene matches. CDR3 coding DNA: TGTGCCACCAGCAGAGATGTAGGGGGCGTTAATGAAAAACTGTTTTTT. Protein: CATSRDVGGVNEKLFF.

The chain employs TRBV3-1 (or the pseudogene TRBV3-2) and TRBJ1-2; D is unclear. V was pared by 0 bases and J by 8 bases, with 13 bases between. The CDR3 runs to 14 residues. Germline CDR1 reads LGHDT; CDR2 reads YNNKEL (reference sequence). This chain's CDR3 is CASSQELGPGGYTF. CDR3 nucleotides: TGTGCCAGCAGCCAAGAGCTGGGTCCGGGGGGCTACACCTTC.

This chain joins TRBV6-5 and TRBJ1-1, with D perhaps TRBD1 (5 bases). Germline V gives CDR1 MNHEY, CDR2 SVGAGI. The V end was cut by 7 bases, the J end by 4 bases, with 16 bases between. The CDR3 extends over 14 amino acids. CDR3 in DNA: TGTGCCAGCACCCTGACCCGGGGGGGCACTGAAGCTTTCTTT. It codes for CASTLTRGGTEAFF.

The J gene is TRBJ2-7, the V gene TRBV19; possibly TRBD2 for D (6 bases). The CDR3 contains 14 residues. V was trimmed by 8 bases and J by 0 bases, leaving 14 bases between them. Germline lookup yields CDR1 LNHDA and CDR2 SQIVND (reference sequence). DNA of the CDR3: TGTGCCAGTGGAGCGGGCGAGAGCTCCTACGAGCAGTACTTC. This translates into CASGAGESSYEQYF.

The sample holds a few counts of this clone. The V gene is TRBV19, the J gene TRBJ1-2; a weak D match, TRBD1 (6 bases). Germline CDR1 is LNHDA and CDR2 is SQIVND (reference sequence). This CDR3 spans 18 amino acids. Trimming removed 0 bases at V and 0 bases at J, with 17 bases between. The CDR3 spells CASSIDLGRGSPNYGYTF. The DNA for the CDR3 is TGTGCCAGTAGTATAGATTTGGGCAGGGGAAGTCCTAACTATGGCTACACCTTC.

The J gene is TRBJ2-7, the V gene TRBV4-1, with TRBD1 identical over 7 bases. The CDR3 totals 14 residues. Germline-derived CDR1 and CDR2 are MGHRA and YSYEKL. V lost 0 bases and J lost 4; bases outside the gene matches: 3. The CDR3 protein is CASSQDSGGYEQYF. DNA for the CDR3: TGCGCCAGCAGCCAAGATTCAGGGGGATACGAGCAGTACTTC.

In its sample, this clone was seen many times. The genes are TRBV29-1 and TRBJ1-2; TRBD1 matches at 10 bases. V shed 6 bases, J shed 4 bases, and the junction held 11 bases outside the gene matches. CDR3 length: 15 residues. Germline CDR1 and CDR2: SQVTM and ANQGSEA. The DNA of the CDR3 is TGCAGCGTCCGGGGACAGGGGATTCCCGCCTATGGCTACACCTTC. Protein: CSVRGQGIPAYGYTF.

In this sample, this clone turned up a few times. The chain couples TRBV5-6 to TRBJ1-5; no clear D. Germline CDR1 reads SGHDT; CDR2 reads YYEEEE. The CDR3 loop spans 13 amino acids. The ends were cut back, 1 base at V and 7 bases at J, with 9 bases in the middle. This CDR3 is CASSLSRVQPQHF. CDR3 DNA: TGTGCCAGCAGCTTGTCGCGGGTCCAGCCCCAGCATTTT.

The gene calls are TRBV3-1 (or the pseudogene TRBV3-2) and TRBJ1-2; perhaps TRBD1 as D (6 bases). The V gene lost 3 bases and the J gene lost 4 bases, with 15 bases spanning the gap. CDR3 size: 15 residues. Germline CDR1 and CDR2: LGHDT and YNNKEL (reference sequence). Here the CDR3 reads CASSQRLTGGYGYTF. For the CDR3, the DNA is TGTGCCAGCAGCCAGCGTTTGACAGGCGGCTATGGCTACACCTTC.

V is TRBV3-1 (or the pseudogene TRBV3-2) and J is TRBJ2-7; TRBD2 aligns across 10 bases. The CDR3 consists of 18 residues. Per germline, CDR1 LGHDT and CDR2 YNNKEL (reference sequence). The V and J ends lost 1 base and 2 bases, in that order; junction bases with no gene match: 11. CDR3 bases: TGTGCCAGCAGCCAAGGCCTAGCGGGGGCCGTTCAAACCTACGAGCAGTACTTC. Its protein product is CASSQGLAGAVQTYEQYF.